A single sample is the source of the 31 T cell receptor beta chains below, sequenced in a study of CD4 T cells in relation to SARS-CoV-2 and coronaviruses. Before the COVID-19 pandemic, during about 2011-2019, CD4+ T cells were taken from unexposed donors. After roughly ten days of culture, CD4+ T cells were isolated. The antigens for these receptors are not known. Assay used: immunoSEQ multiplex PCR; TCRdb lists only in-frame clones, some missing. This sample carries more than 15,000 clones, approximately 80% of them seen once, and the ten largest clones take about a sixth. The sequenced material came from CD4+ T cells from PBMCs, cultured in vitro. The receptors were sampled from a human donor in good health.

CDR3 sequence: CASSFMGLGTRSGNTIYF. The CDR3 DNA is TGTGCCAGCAGTTTTATGGGTCTCGGGACAAGGAGTGGAAACACCATATATTTT. The genes are TRBV28 and TRBJ1-3, with D possibly matching TRBD1 (6 bases). This CDR3 has 18 residues. V was trimmed by 3 bases and J by 3 bases, leaving 21 bases between them. CDR1 and CDR2 (germline): MDHEN, SYDVKM.

In DNA, the CDR3 is TGTGCCAGCAGCCAAGTATTTCTAGCGGGAGGTAATGAGCAGTTCTTC. It is translated as CASSQVFLAGGNEQFF. The chain employs TRBV3-1 (or the pseudogene TRBV3-2) and TRBJ2-1, with 11 positions matching TRBD2. The V gene end was trimmed by 1 base and the J gene end by 7 bases; junction bases not matched to a gene: 6. The CDR3 contains 16 residues. Germline V gene lookup returns CDR1 LGHDT and CDR2 YNNKEL (reference sequence).

The chain employs TRBV7-2 and TRBJ2-5, with 11 positions matching TRBD1. This CDR3 is 16 amino acids long. With 1 base clipped from V and 4 bases from J, the junction kept 5 bases outside the gene matches. CDR1 and CDR2 from the germline V gene are SGHTA and FQGNSA. CDR3 region: CASSLVPDRGRETQYF. CDR3 in DNA: TGTGCCAGCAGCTTAGTCCCGGACAGGGGGCGAGAGACCCAGTACTTC.

This chain uses TRBV7-9 with TRBJ2-1; the match to TRBD1 covers 7 bases. The trim removed 5 bases at V and 8 bases at J, leaving 18 bases unmatched. Looked up from germline, CDR1 is SEHNR and CDR2 is FQNEAQ (reference sequence). The CDR3 has 17 amino acids. CDR3 DNA sequence: TGTGCCAGCAGCCCAAGTTTTGCCAGGGGGAGTAGCCATGAGCAGTTCTTC. It translates to CASSPSFARGSSHEQFF.

Within the sample, this clone is medium-sized (0.01 to 0.1%). The genes are TRBV6-6 and TRBJ2-2; D remains unclear. CDR3 length: 13 amino acids. V gave up 0 bases and J gave up 11 bases, with 10 bases separating them. Per the germline V gene, CDR1 is MNHNY and CDR2 is SVGAGI (reference sequence). This CDR3 reads CASSYSGTQELFF. CDR3 DNA sequence: TGTGCCAGCAGTTACTCGGGAACTCAAGAGCTGTTTTTT.

V and J are TRBV24-1 and TRBJ1-5, with D tentatively TRBD1 (6 bases). Germline CDR1 reads KGHDR; CDR2 reads SFDVKD. V dropped 2 bases and J dropped 7 bases, with 14 bases sitting between them. This CDR3 contains 15 residues. The CDR3 coding sequence is TGTGCCACCAGTGATTCCAACAGGGAATGGCAGCCCCAGCATTTT. As protein: CATSDSNREWQPQHF.

The chain joins TRBV4-1 to TRBJ1-1; a weak D match, TRBD1 (5 bases). V lost 3 bases and J 0 bases, leaving 11 bases between the germline ends. CDR3 length: 15 amino acids. Germline V gene sequence: CDR1 MGHRA, CDR2 YSYEKL. CDR3 sequence: CASSQEQVMNTEAFF. The CDR3 bases are TGCGCCAGCAGCCAGGAACAGGTAATGAACACTGAAGCTTTCTTT.

The chain employs TRBV29-1 and TRBJ2-7; the D is unclear. The CDR3 runs 14 residues. The V end was cut by 4 bases, the J end by 1 base, with 14 bases between. Germline CDR1 reads SQVTM; CDR2 reads ANQGSEA. DNA for the CDR3: TGCAGCGTTGCGAAGCGAGTCTCTTCCTACGAGCAGTACTTC. Encoded protein: CSVAKRVSSYEQYF.

The chain carries TRBV19 and TRBJ2-1; no reliable D call. The germline CDR1 and CDR2 sequences are LNHDA and SQIVND (reference sequence). V gave up 7 bases and J gave up 8 bases, with 15 bases separating them. The CDR3 length is 13 residues. CDR3 protein: CASTPSIAHEQFF. CDR3 DNA sequence: TGTGCCAGTACCCCTTCAATAGCCCATGAGCAGTTCTTC. Full variable domain (missing parts from reference TRBV19 and TRBJ2-1): DGGITQSPKYLFRKEGQNVTLSCEQNLNHDAMYWYRQDPGQGLRLIYYSQIVNDFQKGDIAEGYSVSREKKESFPLTVTSAQKNPTAFYLCASTPSIAHEQFFGPGTRLTVL.

The gene calls are TRBV3-1 (or the pseudogene TRBV3-2) and TRBJ1-1, with D possibly being TRBD1 (6 bases). Germline V gene data show CDR1 as LGHDT and CDR2 as YNNKEL (reference sequence). The length of the CDR3 is 17 residues. The V and J ends lost 4 bases and 1 base respectively, with 19 bases between them. CDR3 sequence reads: CASSPYGGGLANTEAFF. DNA of the CDR3: TGTGCCAGCAGCCCCTATGGGGGGGGGCTGGCGAACACTGAAGCTTTCTTT.

In its sample, this clone was seen a few times. This chain uses TRBV7-9 with TRBJ2-4; D remains unclear. The CDR3 covers 12 residues. V dropped 0 bases and J dropped 7 bases, with 4 bases sitting between them. The germline V gene encodes CDR1 SEHNR and CDR2 FQNEAQ (reference sequence). The CDR3 is CASSLALNIQYF. The CDR3 nucleotides read TGTGCCAGCAGCTTAGCACTGAACATTCAGTACTTC.

This clone came up a few times. This chain uses TRBV9 with TRBJ2-2; 13 nucleotides align to TRBD2. The CDR3 runs to 17 residues. Per germline, CDR1 SGDLS and CDR2 YYNGEE. Trimming took 3 bases from V and 6 from J; bases not matched to a gene: 8. The CDR3 nucleotides are TGTGCCAGCAGCGCTCGAGGACTAGCGGGAGCGCCCGGGGAGCTGTTTTTT. Encoded protein: CASSARGLAGAPGELFF.

This rearrangement joins TRBV28 to TRBJ1-1; D perhaps matches TRBD1 (5 bases). Germline V gene lookup returns CDR1 MDHEN and CDR2 SYDVKM. The V end was cut by 6 bases, the J end by 0 bases, with 8 bases between. This CDR3 has 13 residues. DNA for the CDR3: TGTGCCAGCAGCTACAGGTTGAACACTGAAGCTTTCTTT. Translated: CASSYRLNTEAFF.

This rearrangement joins TRBV2 to TRBJ2-5; D might be TRBD1 (5 bases). This CDR3 is 11 amino acids long. Germline CDR1 and CDR2: SNHLY and FYNNEI. V was trimmed by 8 bases and J by 5 bases, leaving 9 bases between them. The CDR3 protein is CASGAFETQYF. For the CDR3, the DNA is TGTGCCAGCGGGGCATTTGAGACCCAGTACTTC.

The chain combines TRBV19 with TRBJ2-1, with 7 nucleotides matching TRBD1. Germline V CDR1 and CDR2: LNHDA, SQIVND (reference sequence). There are 15 residues in the CDR3. The junction had 8 bases not matched to a gene; V was cut back by 4 bases and J by 5 bases. The CDR3 spells CASSTAGTANNEQFF. The CDR3 DNA is TGTGCCAGTAGTACAGCCGGGACAGCAAACAATGAGCAGTTCTTC.

This rearrangement joins TRBV12-1 to TRBJ2-1; TRBD2, the D gene given by the table, was not confirmed from the DNA. TRBV12-1 is flagged as a pseudogene. The CDR3 runs 17 residues. In DNA form, the CDR3 reads TGTGCCAGCAGTTTCCCAGGAACTAGCGGGAGGTACAATGAGCAGTTCTTC. It translates to CASSFPGTSGRYNEQFF.

The CDR3 is CASSPSITGFTYNEQFF. The CDR3 DNA is TGCGCCAGCAGCCCGAGCATCACGGGGTTCACCTACAATGAGCAGTTCTTC. The chain employs TRBV4-1 and TRBJ2-1; D possibly corresponds to TRBD2 (5 bases). Trimming pared 4 bases from V and 2 bases from J, leaving 18 bases between. Germline V gene lookup returns CDR1 MGHRA and CDR2 YSYEKL. The CDR3 covers 17 residues.

This chain connects TRBV3-1 (or the pseudogene TRBV3-2) to TRBJ2-1, with D perhaps TRBD2 (6 bases). V was clipped by 4 bases and J by 0 bases, with 13 bases between them. The CDR3 totals 16 residues. Germline loops: CDR1 LGHDT, CDR2 YNNKEL (reference sequence). The CDR3 loop reads CASSREAGSSYNEQFF. For the CDR3, the DNA is TGTGCCAGCAGCCGAGAAGCGGGTAGCTCCTACAATGAGCAGTTCTTC.

The chain recombines TRBV6-5 with TRBJ2-1; 10 bases fit TRBD1. Unmatched junction bases numbered 7, after V lost 5 bases and J lost 6 bases. The germline CDR1 and CDR2 sequences are MNHEY and SVGAGI. The CDR3 is made up of 15 amino acids. The CDR3 region has the DNA TGTGCCAGCAGTCCGGACAGGGGGAGAGTCAATGAGCAGTTCTTC. This codes for CASSPDRGRVNEQFF.

This sequence joins TRBV2 and TRBJ2-3; D unresolved. This CDR3 is built from 16 residues. Per germline, CDR1 SNHLY and CDR2 FYNNEI. The germline V and J ends were trimmed by 4 bases and 0 bases, with 14 bases remaining between them. The CDR3 region is CASSAGDHLSTDTQYF. The CDR3 nucleotides are TGTGCCAGCAGTGCCGGAGACCATTTAAGCACAGATACGCAGTATTTT.

This chain uses TRBV27 with TRBJ2-5, with 10 bases that match TRBD2. The CDR3 spans 18 residues. Unmatched junction bases numbered 12, after V lost 5 bases and J lost 0 bases. Germline-derived CDR1 and CDR2 are MNHEY and SMNVEV (reference sequence). The CDR3 DNA follows: TGTGCCAGCAGTCGGACCCCCACTAGCGGGAAGTACCAAGAGACCCAGTACTTC. This translates into CASSRTPTSGKYQETQYF.

This chain uses TRBV5-4 with TRBJ2-3, with D possibly being TRBD1 or TRBD2 (5 bases each). The V end was cut by 0 bases, the J end by 0 bases, with 11 bases between. Looked up from germline, CDR1 is SGHNT and CDR2 is YYREEE (reference sequence). This CDR3 region has 16 residues. The DNA of the CDR3 is TGTGCCAGCAGCTTGGCCGGGGCTCGGAGCACAGATACGCAGTATTTT. Translating gives CASSLAGARSTDTQYF.

V is TRBV6-5 and J is TRBJ2-7, with D perhaps TRBD1 or TRBD2 (6 bases each). CDR3 length: 16 amino acids. Germline CDR1 and CDR2: MNHEY and SVGAGI. Trimming took 0 bases from V and 3 from J, leaving 15 bases between them. The CDR3 coding sequence is TGTGCCAGCAGTTACTCGATCCGGGGGCCCGACTACGAGCAGTACTTC. Protein product: CASSYSIRGPDYEQYF.

The V gene is TRBV30, the J gene TRBJ2-1; 10 bases are shared with TRBD2. Per germline, CDR1 GTSNPN and CDR2 SVGIG (reference sequence). CDR3 length: 15 residues. V lost 0 bases to trimming and J lost 7 bases; unmatched junction nucleotides: 6. The CDR3 sequence is CAWSVPSGSLNEQFF. The CDR3 DNA reads TGTGCCTGGAGTGTACCTAGCGGGAGTTTGAATGAGCAGTTCTTC.

J is TRBJ2-7 and V is TRBV28, with 12 bases matching TRBD2. There are 15 residues in the CDR3. The trim removed 6 bases at V and 3 bases at J, leaving 6 bases unmatched. Germline CDR1 is MDHEN and CDR2 is SYDVKM. CDR3 DNA: TGTGCCAGCAGCACGGGGACTAGCGGGTACTACGAGCAGTACTTC. It codes for CASSTGTSGYYEQYF.

V gene TRBV27 combines with J gene TRBJ1-1, with 7 bases identical to TRBD1. This CDR3 has 14 residues. Germline V gene lookup returns CDR1 MNHEY and CDR2 SMNVEV (reference sequence). Trimming took 6 bases from V and 0 from J; bases not matched to a gene: 4. This chain's CDR3 is CASRLTGMNTEAFF. CDR3 nucleotide sequence: TGTGCCAGCAGGTTGACAGGGATGAACACTGAAGCTTTCTTT.

The V call is TRBV6-6, the J call TRBJ1-5; D uncertain. Trimming pared 6 bases from V and 0 bases from J, leaving 12 bases between. The CDR3 has 15 residues. CDR1 and CDR2 (germline): MNHNY, SVGAGI (reference sequence). CDR3: CASRDGLDSNQPQHF. The DNA of the CDR3 is TGTGCCAGCAGGGACGGATTAGATAGCAATCAGCCCCAGCATTTT.

This chain uses TRBV2 with TRBJ1-2; no clear D gene. Trimming cost V 7 bases and J 2 bases, with 5 bases left between them. CDR3 size: 11 residues. CDR1 and CDR2 (germline): SNHLY, FYNNEI. The CDR3: CASTINYGYTF. CDR3 sequence (DNA): TGTGCCAGCACCATAAACTATGGCTACACCTTC.

The chain uses TRBV6-5 and TRBJ1-1; D gene unclear. The V end lost 2 bases, the J end lost 6 bases, and 13 bases lay between the germline ends. CDR1 is MNHEY and CDR2 is SVGAGI in the germline V gene. The CDR3 sequence is 14 residues long. In DNA form, the CDR3 reads TGTGCCAGCAGTTACACATGGGATATTGCTGAAGCTTTCTTT. It is translated as CASSYTWDIAEAFF.

The chain carries TRBV6-6 and TRBJ2-2; weak D call: TRBD2 (6 bases). V lost 6 bases, J lost 5 bases, and 19 bases lay in between. Germline lookup yields CDR1 MNHNY and CDR2 SVGAGI (reference sequence). This CDR3 is 16 amino acids long. The CDR3 region is CASSLPQLEGTGELFF. As DNA, the CDR3 is TGTGCCAGCAGCCTACCCCAGTTGGAGGGTACCGGGGAGCTGTTTTTT.

The chain uses TRBV9 and TRBJ2-1; 9 bases fit TRBD2. The V gene end was trimmed by 5 bases and the J gene end by 7 bases; junction bases not matched to a gene: 7. Germline V gene sequence: CDR1 SGDLS, CDR2 YYNGEE. The length of the CDR3 is 14 residues. The DNA of the CDR3 is TGTGCCAGCAGTTTAGCGGGAGTTAGGAATGAGCAGTTCTTC. This sequence encodes CASSLAGVRNEQFF.